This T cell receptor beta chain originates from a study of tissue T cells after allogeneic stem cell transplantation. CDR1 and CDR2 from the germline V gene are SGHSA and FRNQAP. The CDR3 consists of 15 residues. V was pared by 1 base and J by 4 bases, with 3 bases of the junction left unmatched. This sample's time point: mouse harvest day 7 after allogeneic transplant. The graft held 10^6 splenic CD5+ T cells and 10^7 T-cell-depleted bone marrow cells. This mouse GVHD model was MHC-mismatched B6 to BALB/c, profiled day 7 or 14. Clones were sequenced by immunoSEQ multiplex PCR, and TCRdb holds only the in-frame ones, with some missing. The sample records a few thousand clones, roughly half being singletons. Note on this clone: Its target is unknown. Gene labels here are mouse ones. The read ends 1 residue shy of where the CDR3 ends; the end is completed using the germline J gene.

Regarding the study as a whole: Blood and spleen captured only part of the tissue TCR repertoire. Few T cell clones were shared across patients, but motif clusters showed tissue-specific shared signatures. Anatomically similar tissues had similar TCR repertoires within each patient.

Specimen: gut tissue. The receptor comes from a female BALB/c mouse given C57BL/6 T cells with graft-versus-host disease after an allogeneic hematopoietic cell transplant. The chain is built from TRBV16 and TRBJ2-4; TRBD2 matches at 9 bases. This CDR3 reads CASSLAGGGKNTLYF. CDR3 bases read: TGTGCAAGCAGCTTAGCTGGGGGGGGGAAAAACACCTTGTAC.